The 31 T cell receptor beta chains in this list originate from one sample, sequenced in a study of blood T cell repertoires in COVID-19. The protocol was immunoSEQ multiplex PCR, while the TCRdb copy is restricted to in-frame clones and leaves out a portion. The table lists around 230,000 clones, approximately 87% of them singletons. Sequencing was performed on peripheral blood. The receptors were gathered from a woman aged 70-85 years with active or convalescent COVID-19.

The chain combines TRBV6-1 with TRBJ1-1, with 9 bases fitting TRBD1. Germline CDR1 is MNHNS and CDR2 is SASEGT. This CDR3 has 15 amino acids. V lost 3 bases, J lost 11 bases, and 13 bases stayed unmatched. The chain's CDR3 is CASSDRTGALVWAFF. CDR3 sequence (DNA): TGTGCCAGCAGTGACCGGACAGGGGCACTGGTTTGGGCTTTCTTT.

This chain uses TRBV3-1 (or the pseudogene TRBV3-2) with TRBJ2-7, with no clear D. Germline V gene data show CDR1 as LGHDT and CDR2 as YNNKEL (reference sequence). This CDR3 is built from 14 residues. Trimming removed 4 bases from V and 0 bases from J, with 10 bases in between. The chain's CDR3 is CASSPTGLSYEQYF. The CDR3 nucleotides are TGTGCCAGCAGCCCAACTGGGCTCTCCTACGAGCAGTACTTC.

The rearrangement links TRBV6-5 to TRBJ1-3, with TRBD1 as a possible D gene (5 bases). CDR1 and CDR2 from the germline V gene are MNHEY and SVGAGI. The CDR3 has 16 amino acids. The V end was cut by 0 bases, the J end by 2 bases, with 11 bases between. CDR3 loop: CASSYSSGFAGNTIYF. The CDR3 DNA sequence: TGTGCCAGCAGTTACTCCTCAGGGTTTGCTGGAAACACCATATATTTT.

This clone showed up just once. The chain couples TRBV30 to TRBJ1-1; TRBD1 matches 10 bases. The junction had 3 bases not matched to a gene; V was cut back by 1 base and J by 4 bases. Looked up from germline, CDR1 is GTSNPN and CDR2 is SVGIG (reference sequence). This CDR3 region has 14 residues. CDR3 residues: CAWSGRTGGTEAFF. The CDR3 DNA sequence: TGTGCCTGGAGTGGGAGGACAGGGGGCACTGAAGCTTTCTTT.

The V and J genes are TRBV7-2 and TRBJ2-2, with TRBD2 matching 14 bases. The J segment lost 6 bases and the V segment lost 1 base, leaving 7 bases of the junction unmatched. Germline CDR1 and CDR2: SGHTA and FQGNSA. This CDR3 region has 18 residues. The CDR3 DNA is TGTGCCAGCAGCTTAGACGCCGGGACTAGCGGGAGATCCGGGGAGCTGTTTTTT. Protein sequence: CASSLDAGTSGRSGELFF.

This clone was seen a few times. The chain recombines TRBV6-5 with TRBJ1-5; TRBD1 matches 8 bases. Trimming removed 3 bases from V and 7 bases from J; junction bases left unmatched: 8. CDR3 length: 15 residues. Germline CDR1 MNHEY, CDR2 SVGAGI. CDR3 bases: TGTGCCAGCAGTTATTCAGGACAGGGCAGCCAGCCCCAGCATTTT. Its protein is CASSYSGQGSQPQHF.

The V call is TRBV29-1, the J call TRBJ1-1; 10 bases are a match to TRBD1. The CDR3 contains 14 residues. Trimming took 6 bases from V and 0 from J; bases not matched to a gene: 4. The germline gives CDR1 SQVTM, CDR2 ANQGSEA. CDR3 in DNA: TGCAGCGTGGGGGGACAGGGGATGAACACTGAAGCTTTCTTT. Translated: CSVGGQGMNTEAFF.

The CDR3 loop reads CASSWGTGLGYTF. The CDR3 bases are TGTGCCAGCAGCTGGGGGACAGGGCTTGGCTACACCTTC. The chain joins TRBV7-2 to TRBJ1-2, with TRBD1 matching 9 bases. The CDR3 loop spans 13 amino acids. The V segment lost 4 bases and the J segment 7 bases; nucleotides outside the gene matches: 4. Germline loops: CDR1 SGHTA, CDR2 FQGNSA.

The V and J genes are TRBV27 and TRBJ1-2; possibly TRBD1 for D (5 bases). This CDR3 region has 15 residues. Germline-derived CDR1 and CDR2 are MNHEY and SMNVEV (reference sequence). V lost 4 bases, J lost 4 bases, and 16 bases lay in between. CDR3 protein: CASSSAGTVFYGYTF. The CDR3 DNA is TGTGCCAGCAGTTCCGCCGGGACTGTCTTCTATGGCTACACCTTC.

This chain uses TRBV19 with TRBJ2-1; the match to TRBD2 covers 7 bases. The CDR3 consists of 15 residues. With 10 bases clipped from V and 8 bases from J, the junction kept 17 bases outside the gene matches. Germline V gene lookup returns CDR1 LNHDA and CDR2 SQIVND (reference sequence). This chain's CDR3 is CATHLEGGVRDEQFF. The CDR3 coding sequence is TGTGCCACCCATTTGGAGGGAGGGGTGAGGGATGAGCAGTTCTTC.

The chain combines TRBV6-5 with TRBJ2-1, with TRBD2 matching over 11 bases. Germline V gene data show CDR1 as MNHEY and CDR2 as SVGAGI. CDR3 length equals 15 residues. J was trimmed by 2 bases and V by 6 bases; bases with no gene match: 3. This CDR3 reads CASSQLAGAYNEQFF. In DNA, the CDR3 is TGTGCCAGCAGCCAACTAGCGGGAGCCTACAATGAGCAGTTCTTC.

V usage is TRBV4-2 and J usage is TRBJ1-4, with 7 positions matching TRBD1. Germline CDR1 LGHNA, CDR2 YNFKEQ. Trimming removed 3 bases from V and 7 bases from J; junction bases left unmatched: 11. This CDR3 has 16 residues. The CDR3 here is CASSQGTQGRGEKLFF. The DNA for the CDR3 is TGTGCCAGCAGCCAGGGGACACAGGGGCGGGGTGAAAAACTGTTTTTT.

The rearrangement uses TRBV6-1 and TRBJ2-3; 11 bases align to TRBD2. Germline V gives CDR1 MNHNS, CDR2 SASEGT. With 4 bases clipped from V and 2 bases from J, the junction kept 11 bases outside the gene matches. The CDR3 has 18 residues. The CDR3 coding sequence is TGTGCCAGCAGTGCTACTAGCGGGGGCCCTCATTTCACAGATACGCAGTATTTT. It yields the protein CASSATSGGPHFTDTQYF.

The chain uses TRBV5-1 and TRBJ2-7; 11 bases align to TRBD2. Germline CDR1 reads SGHRS; CDR2 reads YFSETQ. V shed 4 bases and J 1 base; nucleotides not matched to a gene: 10. CDR3 length: 17 amino acids. DNA of the CDR3: TGCGCCAGCAGCCTGAGACTAGCGGGGCCCCCTTCCTACGAGCAGTACTTC. It translates to CASSLRLAGPPSYEQYF.

The chain links TRBV5-5 to TRBJ1-4; 7 bases map to TRBD1. J was trimmed by 4 bases and V by 0 bases; bases with no gene match: 3. The CDR3 has 15 residues. CDR1 and CDR2 (germline): SGHKS, YYEKEE (reference sequence). CDR3 protein: CASSLATGVNEKLFF. CDR3 sequence (DNA): TGTGCCAGCAGCTTGGCCACAGGGGTTAATGAAAAACTGTTTTTT. Using reference TRBV5-5 and TRBJ1-4 for the parts outside the CDR3, the full variable domain is DAGVTQSPTHLIKTRGQQVTLRCSPISGHKSVSWYQQVLGQGPQFIFQYYEKEERGRGNFPDRFSARQFPNYSSELNVNALLLGDSALYLCASSLATGVNEKLFFGSGTQLSVL.

The V and J genes are TRBV7-2 and TRBJ1-4, with a weak D call TRBD1 (5 bases). This CDR3 has 14 amino acids. V was pared by 5 bases and J by 3 bases, with 10 bases between. Looked up from germline, CDR1 is SGHTA and CDR2 is FQGNSA. The CDR3 loop is CASSAWGANEKLFF. The DNA for the CDR3 is TGTGCCAGCAGCGCGTGGGGGGCTAATGAAAAACTGTTTTTT.

This clone has only a few counts. V usage is TRBV5-1 and J usage is TRBJ2-1, with TRBD2 matching 7 bases. V gave up 0 bases and J gave up 6 bases; unmatched junction bases: 6. Per germline, CDR1 SGHRS and CDR2 YFSETQ. This CDR3 region has 15 residues. The CDR3 DNA sequence: TGCGCCAGCAGCTTGGGGCTAGCGGAGATCAATGAGCAGTTCTTC. It codes for CASSLGLAEINEQFF.

The chain links TRBV7-2 to TRBJ2-3; D is uncertain. The V and J ends lost 5 bases and 7 bases respectively, with 10 bases between them. Germline V gene lookup returns CDR1 SGHTA and CDR2 FQGNSA. This CDR3 has 12 amino acids. CDR3 nucleotides: TGTGCCAGCAGCACCAGACACAATACGCAGTATTTT. Its translation is CASSTRHNTQYF.

The chain employs TRBV5-4 and TRBJ2-3; 11 bases are a match to TRBD1. The CDR3 has 15 residues. V shed 3 bases and J 2 bases; nucleotides not matched to a gene: 2. Germline V gives CDR1 SGHNT, CDR2 YYREEE (reference sequence). The CDR3, as DNA: TGTGCCAGCAGCTCGGACAGGGGGCTCACAGATACGCAGTATTTT. Protein product: CASSSDRGLTDTQYF.

The DNA for the CDR3 is TGCGCCAGCAGCTTGGGGGACAGGGCTTACTATGGCTACACCTTC. Its protein is CASSLGDRAYYGYTF. The rearrangement uses TRBV5-1 and TRBJ1-2, with TRBD1 identical over 9 bases. The CDR3 is 15 residues long. CDR1 is SGHRS and CDR2 is YFSETQ in the germline V gene. With V trimmed by 0 bases and J by 3 bases, 3 bases remained unmatched.

The rearrangement joins TRBV13 to TRBJ2-4, with 10 bases fitting TRBD1. The J segment lost 7 bases and the V segment lost 4 bases, leaving 4 bases of the junction unmatched. The CDR3 length is 14 residues. Germline assignment: CDR1 PRHDT and CDR2 FYEKMQ (reference sequence). The CDR3 coding sequence is TGTGCCAGCAGCTCTAGGACAGGGGGGAACATTCAGTACTTC. Translated, it gives CASSSRTGGNIQYF.

V gene TRBV6-1 combines with J gene TRBJ1-1; D gene uncertain. V was pared by 2 bases and J by 1 base, with 5 bases between. Per germline, CDR1 MNHNS and CDR2 SASEGT. The CDR3 runs 13 residues. The CDR3 is CASSESQNTEAFF. DNA of the CDR3: TGTGCCAGCAGTGAATCCCAGAACACTGAAGCTTTCTTT.

The V call is TRBV18, the J call TRBJ2-5; TRBD2 aligns across 9 bases. The junction had 10 bases not matched to a gene; V was cut back by 3 bases and J by 2 bases. Germline V CDR1 and CDR2: KGHSH, LQKENI. The CDR3 is 17 amino acids. The CDR3 DNA is TGTGCCAGCTCACCCCGAGGAGCGGGGGGATTACAAGAGACCCAGTACTTC. Its protein is CASSPRGAGGLQETQYF.

This clone was counted only a few times. The chain is built from TRBV5-1 and TRBJ2-2; D unclear. This CDR3 spans 15 amino acids. Trimming took 0 bases from V and 5 from J, leaving 11 bases between them. CDR1 is SGHRS and CDR2 is YFSETQ in the germline V gene. The CDR3 spells CASSLDRPRTGELFF. CDR3 coding DNA: TGCGCCAGCAGCTTGGACCGTCCGAGGACCGGGGAGCTGTTTTTT.

The chain couples TRBV10-3 to TRBJ1-2; TRBD1 agrees at 7 bases. CDR1 is ENHRY, CDR2 SYGVKD, per germline. The CDR3 is 13 residues long. The junction had 10 bases not matched to a gene; V was cut back by 11 bases and J by 4 bases. CDR3 DNA sequence: TGTGCCTCACTAGGGGGCCTTGCCTATGGCTACACCTTC. The encoded protein is CASLGGLAYGYTF.

The V and J genes are TRBV7-2 and TRBJ1-1; 7 bases line up with TRBD1. Germline V gene sequence: CDR1 SGHTA, CDR2 FQGNSA. Trimming at V came to 6 bases and at J to 1 base, leaving 8 bases not matched to a gene. This CDR3 is 15 amino acids long. The CDR3 DNA reads as TGTGCCAGCAGGCCGACAGGGTCAAGGAACACTGAAGCTTTCTTT. It translates to CASRPTGSRNTEAFF.

The rearrangement uses TRBV4-2 and TRBJ1-2; 10 positions match TRBD1. The CDR3 has 18 residues. J was trimmed by 1 base and V by 4 bases; bases with no gene match: 12. The germline CDR1 and CDR2 sequences are LGHNA and YNFKEQ. CDR3 region: CASSPETGGSSHNYGYTF. The DNA for the CDR3 is TGTGCCAGCAGCCCAGAGACAGGGGGCTCTTCGCATAACTATGGCTACACCTTC.

This clone was counted once. This sequence joins TRBV11-1 and TRBJ1-1; no clear D. V gave up 5 bases and J gave up 2 bases, with 12 bases separating them. The germline CDR1 and CDR2 sequences are SGHAT and FQDESV (reference sequence). The length of the CDR3 is 14 residues. CDR3 amino acids: CASSHGRENTEAFF. The DNA for the CDR3 is TGTGCCAGCAGCCATGGGAGGGAAAACACTGAAGCTTTCTTT.

The chain carries TRBV10-3 and TRBJ2-7; D perhaps matches TRBD2 (5 bases). V lost 3 bases, J lost 4 bases, and 10 bases lay in between. CDR1 and CDR2 from the germline V gene are ENHRY and SYGVKD. The length of the CDR3 is 13 residues. The CDR3 region has the DNA TGTGCCATCAGTGACCGAGGGCCTTACGAGCAGTACTTC. This sequence encodes CAISDRGPYEQYF.

The V gene is TRBV27, the J gene TRBJ1-1; possibly TRBD1 for D (6 bases). V was cut by 7 bases and J by 4 bases, with 16 bases left in between. From germline, CDR1 is MNHEY and CDR2 SMNVEV (reference sequence). This CDR3 is built from 14 residues. The chain's CDR3 is CASTPQGWGTEAFF. In DNA form, the CDR3 reads TGTGCCAGCACCCCACAGGGTTGGGGCACTGAAGCTTTCTTT.

The rearrangement links TRBV27 to TRBJ1-4; TRBD1 agrees at 8 bases. This CDR3 has 16 residues. Per the germline V gene, CDR1 is MNHEY and CDR2 is SMNVEV (reference sequence). Trimming removed 4 bases from V and 7 bases from J; junction bases left unmatched: 11. CDR3 nucleotides: TGTGCCAGCAGTTCCCTCCGGAGACAGGGGAGTGAAAAACTGTTTTTT. Amino acids: CASSSLRRQGSEKLFF.